This T cell receptor beta chain was profiled in a study of shared clonotypes between healthy human individuals. General study findings and limits: A handful of donors had 4% to 6.5% of their naive CD4 clonotypes in common.

The repertoire was sequenced with immunoSEQ multiplex PCR; TCRdb's copy has only in-frame clones and lacks some. The sample gives approximately 2.1 million clones, more than 80% of which show up once; about 0.39% is in the top ten. Trimming cost V 1 base and J 2 bases, with 9 bases left between them. The CDR3 is made up of 14 amino acids. Looked up from germline, CDR1 is SGHRS and CDR2 is YFSETQ. Notes on this clone: The target antigen is unknown.

The source material was naive CD4+ T cells from PBMCs. The subset is: CD45RA+ positively selected. The sequence derives from a man younger than 35 in good health. Some clones in this sample may be carry-over from other donors' samples. V is TRBV5-1 and J is TRBJ2-5; D gene unclear. The CDR3 loop is CASSLQQKQETQYF. The CDR3 DNA reads TGCGCCAGCAGCTTGCAGCAGAAACAAGAGACCCAGTACTTC.